These T cell receptor beta chains were read from a single sample in a study of spatial heterogeneity in lung cancer. TCRdb passed the 5' RACE reads through MiXCR, listing each CDR3 protein once. Counted here are about 30,000 distinct CDR3 sequences, approximately 5.5% occurring once; the ten biggest clones make up 22%. Sequenced material: PBMCs, taken at follow-up. Receptor source: a male donor with early-stage non-small cell lung cancer. Each CDR3 is given with its conserved first and last residue. A D gene is named only where the DNA matches it firmly. Clone size is stated in some rows and not others, as once, few, many or a class when expanded.

j_call clone_size v_call d_call cdr3_nt cdr3_aa
TRBJ1-2 many TRBV7-2 . TGTGCCAGCAGCTTAGACGACTATGGCTACACCTTC CASSLDDYGYTF
TRBJ1-1 . TRBV9 TRBD1 TGTGCCAGCAGCGGCTCCGGGACAGGGGCTATCAACACTGAAGCTTTCTTT CASSGSGTGAINTEAFF
TRBJ2-1 . TRBV7-9 . TGTGCCAGCAGCCCCCGAGGGACGGATTACAATGAGCAGTTCTTC CASSPRGTDYNEQFF
TRBJ2-5 many TRBV5-4 TRBD2 TGTGCCAGCAGCCCCCCCGGGACTAGCGGGGGGAAGACCCAGTACTTC CASSPPGTSGGKTQYF
TRBJ2-7 . TRBV7-2 . TGTGCCAGCAGCTCGGGGGCCGTCCTCGAGCAGTACTTC CASSSGAVLEQYF
TRBJ2-1 . TRBV20-1 TRBD2 TGCAGTATACCGGGACTAGCGGGAGTTTATGAGCAGTTCTTC CSIPGLAGVYEQFF
TRBJ2-3 many TRBV24-1 . TGTGCCACCAGTGATTTGCCAACGCAGTATTTT CATSDLPTQYF
TRBJ1-4 few TRBV20-1 . TGCAGTGCTAGAGATTTGACAGGCGATGAAAAACTGTTTTTT CSARDLTGDEKLFF
TRBJ2-1 many TRBV12-3/TRBV12-4 TRBD1 TGTGCCAGCAGGTCCACCGGGACAGGGTCCAATGAGCAGTTCTTC CASRSTGTGSNEQFF
TRBJ2-7 . TRBV11-1 TRBD1 TGTGCCAGCAGCTTAGTAGGGACCGGGACAGGGATCTACGAGCAGTACTTC CASSLVGTGTGIYEQYF
TRBJ1-1 few TRBV30 TRBD1 TGTGCCTGGAGTGCGCAGGGGGCGCGGACTGAAGCTTTCTTT CAWSAQGARTEAFF
TRBJ1-4 many TRBV2 . TGTGCCAGCAGTGCGCAGGGACCCGTTAATGAAAAACTGTTTTTT CASSAQGPVNEKLFF
TRBJ1-1 . TRBV20-1 . TGCAGTGCCCTGGGACTTTACACTGAAGCTTTCTTT CSALGLYTEAFF
TRBJ2-7 . TRBV18 TRBD1 TGTGCCAGCTCACCGGCGGGACAGGGTGGTTACGAGCAGTACTTC CASSPAGQGGYEQYF
TRBJ1-1 many TRBV5-5 TRBD1 TGTGCCAGCAGCTTGGTTACCGGGACAGACAGGAACACTGAAGCTTTCTTT CASSLVTGTDRNTEAFF
TRBJ1-5 few TRBV2 . TGTGCCAGCAGCCGACACAATCAGCCCCAGCATTTT CASSRHNQPQHF
TRBJ1-1 many TRBV7-3 . TGTGCCAGCAGCTTTACAGTGAACACTGAAGCTTTCTTT CASSFTVNTEAFF
TRBJ2-3 many TRBV10-3 . TGTGCCATCAAAGGGAGCACAGATACGCAGTATTTT CAIKGSTDTQYF
TRBJ1-3 many TRBV9 . TGTGCCAGCAGCTTTACGACGGGCGTCTCTGGAAACACCATATATTTT CASSFTTGVSGNTIYF
TRBJ2-1 many TRBV9 . TGTGCCAGCAGCGCCCATTCGAGGGGCTCCTACAATGAGCAGTTCTTC CASSAHSRGSYNEQFF
TRBJ2-3 many TRBV3-1 . TGTGCCAGCAGCCCGATGGGACGGGAGTTAGATACGCAGTATTTT CASSPMGRELDTQYF
TRBJ2-3 few TRBV28 TRBD2 TGTGCCAGCACCGGGACTAGCGGGAGGATTAGCACAGATACGCAGTATTTT CASTGTSGRISTDTQYF
TRBJ2-3 . TRBV20-1 . TGCAGTGCTAGAGATCGCCGGGGGTCAGATACGCAGTATTTT CSARDRRGSDTQYF
TRBJ2-2 many TRBV5-1 . TGCGCCAGCAGCTGGGCCCTTACGGCAGAGGAGCTGTTTTTT CASSWALTAEELFF
TRBJ2-5 many TRBV20-1 . TGCAGTGCACCAGACTCCCAAGAGACCCAGTACTTC CSAPDSQETQYF
TRBJ1-2 few TRBV6-5 . TGTGCCAGCAGTTACCTACGGACCGAAACTAACTATGGCTACACCTTC CASSYLRTETNYGYTF
TRBJ1-2 many TRBV19 . TGTGCCAGTAGTATAGACCCTAGAGCCAACTATGGCTACACCTTC CASSIDPRANYGYTF
TRBJ2-1 many TRBV6-2/TRBV6-3 . TGTGCCAGCAGTTCCCCTAGCGTCAATGAGCAGTTCTTC CASSSPSVNEQFF
TRBJ2-2 . TRBV3-1 TRBD2 TGTGCCAGCAGCCCTAGCGGGCCGAACACCGGGGAGCTGTTTTTT CASSPSGPNTGELFF
TRBJ2-3 many TRBV7-2 TRBD2 TGTGCCAGCAGCTGGGCTAGCGGGGATACGCAGTATTTT CASSWASGDTQYF
TRBJ2-6 many TRBV24-1 . TGTGCCACCAGTGGTCGACAGAGCTCTGGGGCCAACGTCCTGACTTTC CATSGRQSSGANVLTF
TRBJ2-1 few TRBV12-3/TRBV12-4 . TGTGCCAGCAGTTTAGCTGACCCCGGGCCCTACAATGAGCAGTTCTTC CASSLADPGPYNEQFF
TRBJ2-2 . TRBV7-6 TRBD2 TGTGCCAGCAGCTTAGCCAGCGGGGGACTGAACACCGGGGAGCTGTTTTTT CASSLASGGLNTGELFF
TRBJ2-3 many TRBV30 TRBD1 TGTGCCTGGGCAGGGGGCTTCACGACAGATACGCAGTATTTT CAWAGGFTTDTQYF
TRBJ1-2 . TRBV6-2/TRBV6-3 . TGTGCCAGCAGAGGAAACTTGGGGCCTCGGAGTTCGGAAGGCTACACCTTC CASRGNLGPRSSEGYTF
TRBJ1-2 many TRBV12-3/TRBV12-4 . TGTGCCAGCACACACGAGGCGATTGTAAATGGCTACACCTTC CASTHEAIVNGYTF
TRBJ2-2 few TRBV12-3/TRBV12-4 . TGTGCCAGCAGTCATCAGGCCTCCAGACTGTTTTTT CASSHQASRLFF
TRBJ2-2 many TRBV4-3 TRBD2 TGCGCCAGCGGACTAGCGGGGGTGACCGGGGAGCTGTTTTTT CASGLAGVTGELFF
TRBJ2-1 many TRBV4-3 . TGCGCCAGCAGCCAAGATGGGTTGGGGGTACACTCCTACAATGAGCAGTTCTTC CASSQDGLGVHSYNEQFF
TRBJ2-3 few TRBV6-2/TRBV6-3 . TGTGCCAGCAGTTATCGGGGGGCAGCCACAGATACGCAGTATTTT CASSYRGAATDTQYF
TRBJ2-3 many TRBV7-3 . TGTGCCAGCAGTACCCAGGGGGGGCCCACAGATACGCAGTATTTT CASSTQGGPTDTQYF
TRBJ1-5 many TRBV29-1 . TGCAGCGTGTCCGGGACGGATAGCAATCAGCCCCAGCATTTT CSVSGTDSNQPQHF
TRBJ1-6 many TRBV2 TRBD1 TGTGCCAGCCTACTTAGCCCGGGACAGAAAAATTCACCCCTCCACTTT CASLLSPGQKNSPLHF
TRBJ2-4 few TRBV2 . TGTGCTAGCAGGGCCCAAAACATTCAGTACTTC CASRAQNIQYF
TRBJ1-2 many TRBV5-1 . TGCGCCAGCAGAGACGACAGCCACTATGGCTACACCTTC CASRDDSHYGYTF
TRBJ2-3 many TRBV24-1 TRBD2 TGTGCCACCAGTGAACCGATCGGGACTAGCGGGGCCCATACGCAGTATTTT CATSEPIGTSGAHTQYF